The next 26 T cell receptor beta chains were all read from a single sample in a study of identical twins. TCRdb itself ran the 5' RACE reads through MiXCR, one entry per CDR3 protein. The table shows 500,000 to 600,000 distinct CDR3 sequences, with roughly a fifth occurring only once. These data also featured in a second study, about T cells expressing NK-cell markers.

The sample consisted of CD4+ T cells sorted from blood. The receptor set was obtained from a woman between 18 and 29 years old in good health.

This chain links TRBV4-3 with TRBJ2-1; D is uncertain. CDR3 length: 14 residues. V lost 0 bases and J 10 bases, leaving 13 bases between the germline ends. Germline V lookup: CDR1 LGHNA, CDR2 YSLEER. CDR3 protein: CASSQDYSDAEQFF. The CDR3 coding sequence is TGCGCCAGCAGCCAAGATTATTCGGACGCCGAGCAGTTCTTC.

The chain joins TRBV6-2 or TRBV6-3 to TRBJ2-7; D call uncertain. This CDR3 spans 13 amino acids. V was clipped by 4 bases and J by 4 bases, with 11 bases between them. Germline assignment: CDR1 MNHEY and CDR2 SVGEGT. CDR3 in amino acids: CASSSPTRYEQYF. The CDR3 region has the DNA TGTGCCAGCAGTTCGCCGACCCGATACGAGCAGTACTTC.

This clonotype was detected only a few times. The chain uses TRBV29-1 and TRBJ1-1; D gene uncertain. The CDR3 spans 11 residues. CDR1 and CDR2 (germline): SQVTM, ANQGSEA. Trimming cost V 8 bases and J 0 bases, with 7 bases left between them. The CDR3 DNA sequence: TGCAGCTCATGGATGAACACTGAAGCTTTCTTT. Translated: CSSWMNTEAFF.

The V call is TRBV12-3 or TRBV12-4, the J call TRBJ2-7; 8 bases fit TRBD1. Germline trimming cut 6 bases from V and 5 bases from J; bases unmatched to any gene: 3. This CDR3 comprises 12 residues. The CDR3: CASRSDRDEQYF. In nucleotides, the CDR3 is TGTGCCAGCAGGTCGGACAGGGACGAGCAGTACTTC.

Only a few counts were recorded for this clonotype. The chain joins TRBV10-1 to TRBJ2-2; no definite D call. From germline, CDR1 is WNHNN and CDR2 SYGVQD (reference sequence). Trimming took 3 bases from V and 7 from J, leaving 9 bases between them. This CDR3 has 13 amino acids. The chain's CDR3 is CASSDLRGGELFF. The CDR3 DNA reads as TGCGCCAGCAGTGACCTTCGCGGCGGGGAGCTGTTTTTT.

The rearrangement joins TRBV12-3 or TRBV12-4 to TRBJ1-5; D perhaps matches TRBD1 (5 bases). Trimming pared 2 bases from V and 1 base from J, leaving 12 bases between. This CDR3 region has 16 residues. CDR3 sequence: CASSLRGGVSNQPQHF. In DNA, the CDR3 is TGTGCCAGCAGTTTAAGGGGAGGGGTAAGCAATCAGCCCCAGCATTTT.

The chain has TRBV5-1 and TRBJ2-2; 7 bases match TRBD2. The CDR3 has 15 residues. Trimming took 2 bases from V and 4 from J; bases not matched to a gene: 5. Germline V gives CDR1 SGHRS, CDR2 YFSETQ. CDR3 residues: CASSFTSAGTGELFF. DNA for the CDR3: TGCGCCAGCAGCTTCACTAGCGCGGGCACCGGGGAGCTGTTTTTT. Complete variable domain (other parts from reference TRBV5-1 and TRBJ2-2): KAGVTQTPRYLIKTRGQQVTLSCSPISGHRSVSWYQQTPGQGLQFLFEYFSETQRNKGNFPGRFSGRQFSNSRSEMNVSTLELGDSALYLCASSFTSAGTGELFFGEGSRLTVL.

In its sample, this clonotype was seen a few times. The V call is TRBV20-1, the J call TRBJ2-5, with 9 bases lining up with TRBD2. CDR1 DFQATT and CDR2 SNEGSKA come from the germline V gene (reference sequence). This CDR3 has 15 residues. Trimming took 7 bases from V and 7 from J; bases not matched to a gene: 16. CDR3 in DNA: TGCAGTGGAACCTGGAAGGGTAGCGGGAGCTTGACCCAGTACTTC. It codes for CSGTWKGSGSLTQYF.

This clonotype showed up just a few times. V usage is TRBV11-2 and J usage is TRBJ2-5; 8 nucleotides align to TRBD2. This CDR3 contains 17 residues. J was trimmed by 4 bases and V by 1 base; bases with no gene match: 11. Germline lookup yields CDR1 SGHAT and CDR2 FQNNGV. CDR3 in amino acids: CASSLGGAGGKGETQYF. The CDR3 coding sequence is TGTGCCAGCAGCTTAGGGGGTGCGGGGGGAAAGGGAGAGACCCAGTACTTC.

The V gene is TRBV20-1, the J gene TRBJ1-5; D possibly corresponds to TRBD1 (5 bases). Trimming cost V 7 bases and J 2 bases, with 12 bases left between them. Germline V gene data show CDR1 as DFQATT and CDR2 as SNEGSKA (reference sequence). This CDR3 has 13 amino acids. In nucleotides, the CDR3 is TGCAGTGGCGCGGGGGGGGGCAATCAGCCCCAGCATTTT. It is translated as CSGAGGGNQPQHF.

The gene calls are TRBV20-1 and TRBJ2-7; 9 bases match TRBD1. CDR3 length: 14 residues. Germline V gene sequence: CDR1 DFQATT, CDR2 SNEGSKA (reference sequence). Losses at the gene ends were 6 bases for V and 1 base for J; bases not matched to a gene: 7. CDR3 sequence: CSASPGQGSYEQYF. The CDR3 nucleotides read TGCAGTGCGTCTCCGGGACAGGGATCCTACGAGCAGTACTTC.

The genes are TRBV15 and TRBJ1-5, with D possibly matching TRBD1 (5 bases). Germline assignment: CDR1 LNHNV and CDR2 YYDKDF (reference sequence). Trimming cost V 0 bases and J 7 bases, with 13 bases left between them. This CDR3 has 15 residues. In DNA, the CDR3 is TGTGCCACCAGCAGAGAGGCCAGGGATGACCAGCCCCAGCATTTT. This gives the protein CATSREARDDQPQHF.

The CDR3 is CASSLSGTFSYNEQFF. CDR3 DNA sequence: TGTGCCAGCAGTTTAAGCGGCACCTTCTCCTACAATGAGCAGTTCTTC. J is TRBJ2-1 and V is TRBV12-3 or TRBV12-4, with D perhaps TRBD2 (5 bases). V was trimmed by 2 bases and J by 0 bases, leaving 11 bases between them. The CDR3 spans 16 residues.

The chain employs TRBV6-2 or TRBV6-3 and TRBJ2-1; maybe TRBD2 (5 bases). Between the trimmed V and J ends, which lost 2 bases and 5 bases, there was a span of 13 bases. The CDR3 extends over 15 amino acids. The germline CDR1 and CDR2 sequences are MNHEY and SVGEGT. The CDR3 protein is CASSYPSHAHNEQFF. The DNA of the CDR3 is TGTGCCAGCAGTTACCCTAGCCATGCCCACAATGAGCAGTTCTTC.

This clonotype was found a few times. This chain joins TRBV27 and TRBJ1-1; 8 bases are shared with TRBD1. Germline loops: CDR1 MNHEY, CDR2 SMNVEV (reference sequence). V was clipped by 5 bases and J by 1 base; unmatched bases: 9. This CDR3 is built from 16 residues. The CDR3 here is CASSPGTGGGNTEAFF. CDR3 nucleotide sequence: TGTGCCAGCAGTCCGGGGACAGGTGGGGGGAACACTGAAGCTTTCTTT.

The V call is TRBV5-1, the J call TRBJ2-5, with 7 positions matching TRBD2. The CDR3 has 14 amino acids. Germline CDR1 and CDR2: SGHRS and YFSETQ. Trimming removed 2 bases from V and 3 bases from J; junction bases left unmatched: 4. This CDR3 is CASSFGGRKETQYF. The CDR3 DNA reads as TGCGCCAGCAGCTTTGGCGGGAGAAAAGAGACCCAGTACTTC.

This clonotype was counted only a few times. The chain combines TRBV5-1 with TRBJ2-7; either TRBD1 or TRBD2 may supply D (6 bases each). V lost 4 bases and J lost 3, with 17 bases in between. Germline CDR1 and CDR2: SGHRS and YFSETQ. The CDR3 covers 15 residues. This chain's CDR3 is CASSAQAGQLYEQYF. The DNA of the CDR3 is TGCGCCAGCAGCGCCCAGGCGGGACAACTCTACGAGCAGTACTTC.

This clonotype was seen more than once but under ten times. The chain has TRBV12-3 or TRBV12-4 and TRBJ1-5, with no clear D. The V gene lost 6 bases and the J gene lost 0 bases, with 12 bases spanning the gap. There are 15 residues in the CDR3. The CDR3 sequence: CASSPEGHSNQPQHF. The CDR3 DNA reads TGTGCCAGCAGCCCCGAAGGCCATAGCAATCAGCCCCAGCATTTT.

This chain links TRBV12-3 or TRBV12-4 with TRBJ2-5; a possible D gene is TRBD1 (5 bases). This CDR3 is built from 12 residues. V lost 6 bases and J 7 bases, leaving 12 bases between the germline ends. CDR3 region: CASRQGIMTQYF. The CDR3 nucleotides are TGTGCCAGCAGGCAGGGTATTATGACCCAGTACTTC.

The rearrangement uses TRBV27 and TRBJ2-6; D ambiguous. Germline V gene sequence: CDR1 MNHEY, CDR2 SMNVEV (reference sequence). The CDR3 contains 14 residues. V was shortened by 2 bases and J by 3 bases, with 5 bases between the two germline ends. This chain's CDR3 is CASSLKGGANVLTF. The CDR3 DNA reads as TGTGCCAGCAGTTTAAAAGGTGGGGCCAACGTCCTGACTTTC. Full variable domain (missing parts from reference TRBV27 and TRBJ2-6): EAQVTQNPRYLITVTGKKLTVTCSQNMNHEYMSWYRQDPGLGLRQIYYSMNVEVTDKGDVPEGYKVSRKEKRNFPLILESPSPNQTSLYFCASSLKGGANVLTFGAGSRLTVL.

The V and J genes are TRBV20-1 and TRBJ2-1; D may be TRBD2 (6 bases). The CDR3 runs to 13 residues. Trimming took 5 bases from V and 15 from J, leaving 23 bases between them. The germline V gene has CDR1 DFQATT and CDR2 SNEGSKA (reference sequence). The CDR3 DNA reads as TGCAGTGCTCTGCGGGCGATAGCGGATGTGCGGTTCTTC. Translated: CSALRAIADVRFF.

This chain connects TRBV27 to TRBJ2-2, with TRBD2 matching 11 bases. From germline, CDR1 is MNHEY and CDR2 SMNVEV (reference sequence). J lost 2 bases, V lost 6 bases, and 8 bases had no gene match. CDR3 length equals 17 residues. CDR3 sequence reads: CASSRSLAGANTGELFF. The CDR3 DNA reads TGTGCCAGCAGCCGTTCACTAGCGGGGGCCAACACCGGGGAGCTGTTTTTT.

This clonotype came up a few times. This chain joins TRBV12-3 or TRBV12-4 and TRBJ1-3; no definite D call. CDR3 size: 11 residues. Trimming left V 6 bases short and J 9 bases short, with 9 bases between. The CDR3 DNA follows: TGTGCCAGCAGCGAACCTCTCACCATATATTTT. As protein: CASSEPLTIYF.

This clonotype occurred a few times. The chain employs TRBV5-1 and TRBJ2-7; no clear D gene. Germline lookup yields CDR1 SGHRS and CDR2 YFSETQ. The V end was cut by 0 bases, the J end by 6 bases, with 7 bases between. This CDR3 is built from 12 residues. The CDR3 DNA reads as TGCGCCAGCAGCTTGGGACAAAGCGAGCAGTACTTC. This codes for CASSLGQSEQYF.

A few counts support this clonotype. The genes are TRBV20-1 and TRBJ2-7, with TRBD2 matching 8 bases. V was pared by 2 bases and J by 10 bases, with 7 bases of the junction left unmatched. The CDR3 has 12 residues. Germline V gene sequence: CDR1 DFQATT, CDR2 SNEGSKA (reference sequence). The DNA of the CDR3 is TGCAGTGCTAGACCGGGACTAGAGCGACAGTACTTC. It codes for CSARPGLERQYF.

This clonotype has more than one count but fewer than ten. The rearrangement uses TRBV5-6 and TRBJ2-5; 7 nucleotides align to TRBD2. V was clipped by 4 bases and J by 3 bases; unmatched bases: 3. CDR1 SGHDT and CDR2 YYEEEE come from the germline V gene. The CDR3 consists of 13 residues. This CDR3 is CASSMSGEETQYF. CDR3 coding DNA: TGTGCCAGCAGCATGAGCGGGGAAGAGACCCAGTACTTC. Variable domain in full (rest from reference TRBV5-6 and TRBJ2-5): DAGVTQSPTHLIKTRGQQVTLRCSPKSGHDTVSWYQQALGQGPQFIFQYYEEEERQRGNFPDRFSGHQFPNYSSELNVNALLLGDSALYLCASSMSGEETQYFGPGTRLLVL.